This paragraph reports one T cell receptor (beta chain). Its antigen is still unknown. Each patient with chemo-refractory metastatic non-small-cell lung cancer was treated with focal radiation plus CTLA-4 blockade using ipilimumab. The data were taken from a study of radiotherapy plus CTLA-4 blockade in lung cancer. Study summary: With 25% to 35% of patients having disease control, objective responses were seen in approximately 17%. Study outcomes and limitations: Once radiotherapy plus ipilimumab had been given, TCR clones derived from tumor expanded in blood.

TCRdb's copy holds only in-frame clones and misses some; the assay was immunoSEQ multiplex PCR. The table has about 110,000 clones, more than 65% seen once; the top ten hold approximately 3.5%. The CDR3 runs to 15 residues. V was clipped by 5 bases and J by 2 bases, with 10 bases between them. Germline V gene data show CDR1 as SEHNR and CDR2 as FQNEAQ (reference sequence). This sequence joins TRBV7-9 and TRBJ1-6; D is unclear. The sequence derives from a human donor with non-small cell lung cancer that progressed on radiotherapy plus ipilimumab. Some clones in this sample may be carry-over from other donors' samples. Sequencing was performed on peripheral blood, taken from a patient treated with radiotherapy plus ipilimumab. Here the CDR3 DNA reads TGTGCCAGCAGCGTAGGAGATCCCTATAATTCACCCCTCCACTTT. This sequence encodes CASSVGDPYNSPLHF. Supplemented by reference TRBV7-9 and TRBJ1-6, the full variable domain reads DTGVSQNPRHKITKRGQNVTFRCDPISEHNRLYWYRQTLGQGPEFLTYFQNEAQLEKSRLLSDRFSAERPKGSFSTLEIQRTEQGDSAMYLCASSVGDPYNSPLHFGNGTRLTVT.